This entry concerns a single T cell receptor (beta chain). Its antigen is unknown. A read error may account for a junction end that differs from germline. Transcripts of RNA were the source for amplifying TCR beta CDR3 regions. After a first-round RT-PCR with HTBI primers, a second-round multiplex PCR was run. TCRdb passed the multiplex PCR reads through MiXCR, listing each CDR3 protein once. The table shows 500,000 to 800,000 distinct CDR3 sequences, with about 38% occurring only once. The data stem from a study of Graves' ophthalmopathy and Graves' hyperthyroidism. Germline-derived CDR1 and CDR2 are SGHVS and FQNEAQ. The CDR3 runs to 17 residues. General observations from the study: Distinction of ophthalmopathy from stable hyperthyroidism by a 13-signature model reached over 85% sensitivity and roughly 81% specificity.

The gene calls are TRBV7-8 and TRBJ2-6; either TRBD1 or TRBD2 may fit D (6 bases each). Sample: peripheral blood. The source of this sequence is an adult man with Graves' ophthalmopathy. This chain's CDR3 is CASSQGGTFSGANVLAF. The CDR3 region has the DNA TGTGCCAGCAGCCAAGGGGGGACGTTCTCTGGGGCCAACGTCCTGGCTTTC.